The source of this TCR beta chain is a study of blood T cell repertoires in COVID-19 (dated by TCRdb to about 2020). About the full investigation: Samples from collaborators originated in the United States, Italy and Spain and spanned both the acute and convalescent phases of COVID-19. The prospective study material was composed of cDNA or gDNA derived from T cells, B-cell-depleted T cells, or PBMCs. Deeply sampled blood TCRbeta repertoires from subjects exposed to, actively infected with, or recovered from COVID-19 were included in the dataset. The repertoires were released in a freely available public database intended as a resource for research on the immune response to SARS-CoV-2. The samples were drawn from two sources: the first 160 participants of the ongoing ImmuneRACE study, and 1,200 or so subjects contributed by 6 global collaborators. The sample metadata nearly always contained a de-identified subject ID, COVID-19 status, age in years and sex. Where available, HLA class I and class II types were taken from metadata supplied by the sample provider and were not determined by assay-based typing.

TCRbeta CDR3 regions were amplified from genomic DNA by means of the immunoSEQ Assay, a bias-controlled multiplex PCR. The original pipeline was this. Nucleated cell counts per sample were estimated from amplification of reference gene primers within the assay. Sequence reads were collapsed and filtered to measure the absolute abundance of every unique TCRbeta CDR3 rearrangement. For each sample, productive Simpson clonality was calculated as the square root of Simpson's diversity index across productive rearrangements. TCRdb retrieved this table from immuneACCESS and kept in-frame rearrangements only. Not all clones are present; in checked studies, unresolved V genes account for under half, and no reason is known for the remainder. V and J calls and clone size are as listed in that table; D and trimming were resolved from the DNA. The table for this sample lists around 230,000 clones; roughly four fifths of them were counted only once. The ten largest clones capture 2% to 3% of the sample.

Collaborating institutions collected whole blood in K2EDTA tubes following their own protocols. For TCRbeta analysis, collaborators shipped samples as frozen whole blood, isolated PBMCs, or DNA extracted from either of those sample types. Overall study results and their limits: How much clinical and demographic metadata was included differed by source and by participant, and the metadata was provided uncurated.

In its sample, this clone was seen once. The specificity of this receptor is unknown. Base qualities were left out, and no much larger clone turns up one base away. The V end loses 3 bases and the J end loses 4 bases, and a stretch of 9 bases separates them. CDR1 LGHNA and CDR2 YSLEER are derived from the germline V gene. The CDR3, from cysteine to phenylalanine, totals 13 residues. The CDR3 DNA has 39 bases and is translated from base 1. The rearranged chain carries TRBV4-3 and TRBJ1-1; no D gene call is confident. The source material was peripheral blood. The receptor was derived from a woman in her thirties or forties with active or convalescent COVID-19. The bases read TGCGCCAGCAGCCATGGTGGCTCCACTGAAGCTTTCTTT. It translates to CASSHGGSTEAFF.